Shown below are 31 T cell receptor beta chains from a single sample sequenced in a study of blood T cell repertoires in COVID-19. TCRdb keeps only in-frame clones here, not all; method: immunoSEQ multiplex PCR. The table records around 250,000 clones, 91% of them present only once. Material for sequencing was PBMCs or T cells enriched from blood (not recorded which). Receptors were obtained from a human donor in a cohort exposed to, infected with or recovered from COVID-19 (not recorded which). The donor label of this sample is uncertain.

V and J are TRBV27 and TRBJ2-7; D possibly corresponds to TRBD1 (6 bases). The germline V gene encodes CDR1 MNHEY and CDR2 SMNVEV (reference sequence). The CDR3 contains 11 residues. The germline V and J ends were trimmed by 6 bases and 3 bases, with 6 bases remaining between them. The CDR3 bases are TGTGCCAGCAGACAGGGCTACGAGCAGTACTTC. This codes for CASRQGYEQYF.

The chain couples TRBV2 to TRBJ2-3; tentatively, D is TRBD2 (7 bases). This CDR3 has 14 amino acids. In germline, CDR1 is SNHLY, CDR2 FYNNEI. Trimming left V 4 bases short and J 6 bases short, with 14 bases between. The CDR3 bases are TGTGCCAGCAGTGCCGGGGGGCTCACGGATACGCAGTATTTT. Translated: CASSAGGLTDTQYF.

This chain links TRBV5-1 with TRBJ2-3, with 9 positions matching TRBD2. Germline V gene data show CDR1 as SGHRS and CDR2 as YFSETQ. V dropped 1 base and J dropped 6; count of bases not matched to a gene: 9. CDR3 size: 16 residues. The CDR3: CASSLSWGLATDTQYF. The CDR3 DNA follows: TGCGCCAGCAGCTTGAGTTGGGGACTAGCAACGGATACGCAGTATTTT.

The chain uses TRBV9 and TRBJ1-2, with D maybe TRBD1 (6 bases). The V gene lost 3 bases and the J gene lost 5 bases, with 11 bases spanning the gap. This CDR3 has 13 amino acids. From germline, CDR1 is SGDLS and CDR2 YYNGEE. CDR3 protein: CASSAPTGYGYTF. CDR3 sequence (DNA): TGTGCCAGCAGCGCCCCAACAGGGTATGGCTACACCTTC.

J is TRBJ2-3 and V is TRBV2; 7 nucleotides align to TRBD1. V dropped 2 bases and J dropped 7; count of bases not matched to a gene: 6. This CDR3 has 14 amino acids. In germline, CDR1 is SNHLY, CDR2 FYNNEI. CDR3 bases: TGTGCCAGCAGTGAACAGGGGGTTTCAAATACGCAGTATTTT. Its protein product is CASSEQGVSNTQYF.

The genes are TRBV5-4 and TRBJ1-5; D remains ambiguous. The CDR3 has 14 amino acids. V was shortened by 2 bases and J by 2 bases, with 8 bases between the two germline ends. CDR1 is SGHNT, CDR2 YYREEE, per germline (reference sequence). CDR3 in amino acids: CASSFGLGNQPQHF. CDR3 DNA sequence: TGTGCCAGCAGCTTCGGACTAGGCAATCAGCCCCAGCATTTT.

This clone was detected a few times. This chain links TRBV4-2 with TRBJ1-1, with TRBD1 matching over 7 bases. The CDR3 is 15 amino acids. Trimming cost V 1 base and J 7 bases; bases outside gene matches: 9. Germline lookup yields CDR1 LGHNA and CDR2 YNFKEQ. The CDR3 loop is CASSQVQGTNSEAFF. CDR3 sequence (DNA): TGTGCCAGCAGCCAAGTACAGGGGACAAATAGTGAAGCTTTCTTT.

This chain uses TRBV30 with TRBJ1-2, with TRBD1 identical over 7 bases. V shed 5 bases and J 0 bases; nucleotides not matched to a gene: 6. Germline V gene lookup returns CDR1 GTSNPN and CDR2 SVGIG (reference sequence). This CDR3 has 14 amino acids. The CDR3 DNA reads as TGTGCCTGGGAAGGGGGCAGGCCTAACTATGGCTACACCTTC. Translation: CAWEGGRPNYGYTF.

V is TRBV6-4 and J is TRBJ2-5, with TRBD1 matching over 8 bases. The germline gives CDR1 MRHNA, CDR2 SNTAGT. J was trimmed by 4 bases and V by 1 base; bases with no gene match: 23. The CDR3 runs to 21 residues. The CDR3 reads CASSDLRPGGWGVRVRETQYF. CDR3 in DNA: TGTGCCAGCAGTGACTTGAGACCAGGGGGCTGGGGGGTTCGTGTGAGAGAGACCCAGTACTTC.

The rearrangement joins TRBV6-1 to TRBJ1-5; 12 bases map to TRBD1. The length of the CDR3 is 17 residues. Per the germline V gene, CDR1 is MNHNS and CDR2 is SASEGT. With 3 bases clipped from V and 1 base from J, the junction kept 4 bases outside the gene matches. The CDR3 sequence: CASSDGTGGRSNQPQHF. CDR3 bases: TGTGCCAGCAGTGACGGGACAGGGGGCAGGAGCAATCAGCCCCAGCATTTT.

The V and J genes are TRBV29-1 and TRBJ2-2; 8 nucleotides line up with TRBD1. V dropped 4 bases and J dropped 3; count of bases not matched to a gene: 4. This CDR3 spans 14 amino acids. Per germline, CDR1 SQVTM and CDR2 ANQGSEA. CDR3 in DNA: TGCAGCGTTGGGACAGGGCGGGACACCGGGGAGCTGTTTTTT. Translating it yields CSVGTGRDTGELFF.

This clone was seen a single time. This chain's CDR3 is CASSLAVRGPEAFF. The CDR3 DNA sequence: TGTGCCAGCAGCTTAGCGGTTCGGGGTCCTGAAGCTTTCTTT. V gene TRBV7-9 combines with J gene TRBJ1-1, with no clear D. This CDR3 has 14 residues. The germline V gene encodes CDR1 SEHNR and CDR2 FQNEAQ (reference sequence). Trimming removed 0 bases from V and 6 bases from J, with 11 bases in between.

This sequence joins TRBV5-4 and TRBJ2-7; D might be TRBD1 (5 bases). This CDR3 contains 16 residues. Per germline, CDR1 SGHNT and CDR2 YYREEE (reference sequence). Trimming cost V 0 bases and J 2 bases, with 15 bases left between them. The CDR3 protein is CASSLGTPRLTYEQYF. The CDR3, as DNA: TGTGCCAGCAGCTTGGGGACACCGCGACTTACCTACGAGCAGTACTTC.

This clone was found a few times. The chain joins TRBV4-1 to TRBJ1-2, with D perhaps TRBD1 (5 bases). CDR3 size: 13 residues. Germline V gene sequence: CDR1 MGHRA, CDR2 YSYEKL. V was trimmed by 3 bases and J by 8 bases, leaving 13 bases between them. In nucleotides, the CDR3 is TGCGCCAGCAGCCATTCCGGGGGGGTAGGCTACACCTTC. The encoded protein is CASSHSGGVGYTF.

This rearrangement joins TRBV5-5 to TRBJ1-1; D perhaps matches TRBD1 (6 bases). The V end was cut by 6 bases, the J end by 4 bases, with 16 bases between. CDR1 SGHKS and CDR2 YYEKEE come from the germline V gene (reference sequence). The CDR3 consists of 14 residues. The CDR3 coding sequence is TGTGCCAGCACCCCGAGGGGGTTCAGCACTGAAGCTTTCTTT. This sequence encodes CASTPRGFSTEAFF.

The chain is built from TRBV7-6 and TRBJ2-5, with D possibly being TRBD1 (8 bases). The CDR3 contains 15 residues. The V and J ends lost 5 bases and 4 bases respectively, with 17 bases between them. Germline loops: CDR1 SGHVS, CDR2 FNYEAQ. The CDR3 here is CASSPPTGEGETQYF. CDR3 bases: TGTGCCAGCAGCCCGCCGACAGGGGAGGGAGAGACCCAGTACTTC.

The rearrangement uses TRBV5-5 and TRBJ2-2; possible D gene TRBD1, 5 bases. V dropped 2 bases and J dropped 2 bases, with 7 bases sitting between them. The CDR3 spans 14 residues. Looked up from germline, CDR1 is SGHKS and CDR2 is YYEKEE (reference sequence). CDR3 coding DNA: TGTGCCAGCAGCTTAGGACATAACACCGGGGAGCTGTTTTTT. Amino acid sequence: CASSLGHNTGELFF.

The genes are TRBV4-3 and TRBJ1-2; 8 bases are shared with TRBD1. The germline V gene has CDR1 LGHNA and CDR2 YSLEER. The CDR3 is 16 amino acids. V lost 3 bases to trimming and J lost 4 bases; unmatched junction nucleotides: 10. This chain's CDR3 is CASSHLTGASSYGYTF. CDR3 in DNA: TGCGCCAGCAGCCACTTGACAGGGGCAAGTAGCTATGGCTACACCTTC.

V usage is TRBV2 and J usage is TRBJ1-1; D uncertain. The germline CDR1 and CDR2 sequences are SNHLY and FYNNEI. The CDR3 totals 17 residues. The ends were cut back, 3 bases at V and 4 bases at J, with 21 bases in the middle. The CDR3 loop is CASSEFEEIISFTEAFF. The CDR3 DNA is TGTGCCAGCAGTGAGTTTGAGGAGATCATATCTTTCACTGAAGCTTTCTTT. The complete variable domain, with remaining parts taken from reference TRBV2 and TRBJ1-1, reads EPEVTQTPSHQVTQMGQEVILRCVPISNHLYFYWYRQILGQKVEFLVSFYNNEISEKSEIFDDQFSVERPDGSNFTLKIRSTKLEDSAMYFCASSEFEEIISFTEAFFGQGTRLTVV.

This chain connects TRBV5-4 to TRBJ1-1; tentatively, D is TRBD1 (5 bases). This CDR3 region has 15 residues. The V and J ends lost 2 bases and 2 bases respectively, with 13 bases between them. Germline V gene sequence: CDR1 SGHNT, CDR2 YYREEE (reference sequence). CDR3 sequence reads: CASSFGGTENTEAFF. Written as DNA, the CDR3 is TGTGCCAGCAGCTTCGGCGGGACGGAAAACACTGAAGCTTTCTTT.

The chain uses TRBV19 and TRBJ1-1; 9 bases are shared with TRBD1. Germline V gene data show CDR1 as LNHDA and CDR2 as SQIVND (reference sequence). The ends lost 7 bases at V and 0 bases at J; junction bases unmatched: 6. This CDR3 region has 15 residues. The CDR3 loop reads CASNVGQGLNTEAFF. The CDR3 DNA follows: TGTGCCAGTAATGTCGGACAGGGGCTGAACACTGAAGCTTTCTTT.

The chain carries TRBV5-4 and TRBJ1-1, with TRBD1 matching over 8 bases. This CDR3 spans 15 amino acids. J was trimmed by 0 bases and V by 4 bases; bases with no gene match: 5. Germline V gene lookup returns CDR1 SGHNT and CDR2 YYREEE (reference sequence). The chain's CDR3 is CASSPGGGLNTEAFF. CDR3 coding DNA: TGTGCCAGCAGCCCAGGGGGCGGGCTGAACACTGAAGCTTTCTTT. Drawing the rest from reference TRBV5-4 and TRBJ1-1, the complete variable domain is ETGVTQSPTHLIKTRGQQVTLRCSSQSGHNTVSWYQQALGQGPQFIFQYYREEENGRGNFPPRFSGLQFPNYSSELNVNALELDDSALYLCASSPGGGLNTEAFFGQGTRLTVV.

In the case of this clone: Within the sample, other DNA sequences also encode this same CDR3. The chain recombines TRBV30 with TRBJ1-1, with TRBD1 matching over 9 bases. This CDR3 region has 20 residues. CDR1 and CDR2 from the germline V gene are GTSNPN and SVGIG (reference sequence). Losses at the gene ends were 0 bases for V and 3 bases for J; bases not matched to a gene: 20. CDR3 sequence: CAWSVRGWGTGNRGYTEAFF. In nucleotides, the CDR3 is TGTGCCTGGAGTGTCCGGGGGTGGGGGACAGGGAACAGGGGATACACTGAAGCTTTCTTT.

This chain joins TRBV7-9 and TRBJ2-1; D may be TRBD1 (6 bases). V lost 1 base and J 5 bases, leaving 12 bases between the germline ends. Per the germline V gene, CDR1 is SEHNR and CDR2 is FQNEAQ (reference sequence). The CDR3 is made up of 15 amino acids. The CDR3, as DNA: TGTGCCAGCAGCTTAGTGCCGACAGGACACAATGAGCAGTTCTTC. Its translation is CASSLVPTGHNEQFF.

J is TRBJ2-3 and V is TRBV6-2 or TRBV6-3; TRBD2 agrees at 7 bases. This CDR3 has 15 amino acids. Germline CDR1 and CDR2: MNHEY and SVGEGT. V lost 6 bases, J lost 2 bases, and 8 bases stayed unmatched. CDR3 nucleotide sequence: TGTGCCAGCAGCTCTGCAGCGGGGTTCACAGATACGCAGTATTTT. Translating it yields CASSSAAGFTDTQYF.

The V call is TRBV18, the J call TRBJ1-6; D possibly corresponds to TRBD1 (6 bases). Germline loops: CDR1 KGHSH, CDR2 LQKENI. Trimming stripped 6 bases from V and 10 bases from J, with 16 bases between. CDR3 length equals 14 residues. CDR3 region: CASSPTGQRSPLHF. The DNA for the CDR3 is TGTGCCAGCTCTCCGACAGGACAAAGGTCACCCCTCCACTTT.

This chain links TRBV10-3 with TRBJ2-3; 11 positions match TRBD1. CDR3 length: 14 residues. V lost 6 bases, J lost 6 bases, and 5 bases stayed unmatched. Germline assignment: CDR1 ENHRY and CDR2 SYGVKD. CDR3 in DNA: TGTGCCATCAGGTGGGACAGGGGGAGCGATACGCAGTATTTT. This sequence encodes CAIRWDRGSDTQYF.

The chain carries TRBV6-6 and TRBJ1-6, with a possible D match to TRBD1 (6 bases). Trimming took off 5 bases at V and 7 bases at J, with 18 bases between the two ends. Looked up from germline, CDR1 is MNHNY and CDR2 is SVGAGI (reference sequence). This CDR3 is built from 16 residues. The CDR3 nucleotides are TGTGCCAGCAGTCCTACAAGGGACACAGTCAATTCACCCCTCCACTTT. The encoded protein is CASSPTRDTVNSPLHF.

The genes are TRBV15 and TRBJ1-1; D ambiguous. V was cut by 1 base and J by 2 bases, with 17 bases left in between. Germline-derived CDR1 and CDR2 are LNHNV and YYDKDF (reference sequence). CDR3 size: 17 residues. CDR3 bases: TGTGCCACCAGCAGAGTCCGAGGGTTGAATCTTAACACTGAAGCTTTCTTT. Translated: CATSRVRGLNLNTEAFF.

V usage is TRBV6-5 and J usage is TRBJ2-3; 8 nucleotides match TRBD2. The germline CDR1 and CDR2 sequences are MNHEY and SVGAGI. This CDR3 region has 15 residues. V lost 9 bases and J lost 0; bases outside the gene matches: 8. Written as DNA, the CDR3 is TGTGCCAGTCGATTAGCGGGGAGCAGCACAGATACGCAGTATTTT. Its translation is CASRLAGSSTDTQYF.

This chain links TRBV6-5 with TRBJ2-3; D might be TRBD2 (5 bases). The CDR3 is 13 residues long. The germline gives CDR1 MNHEY, CDR2 SVGAGI. Deletions cut 8 bases from V and 6 bases from J, with 15 bases between. CDR3 sequence (DNA): TGTGCCAGCGGCGGACTCTCCGGGGATACGCAGTATTTT. Encoded protein: CASGGLSGDTQYF.